The 15 T cell receptor beta chains below all came from one sample that was sequenced in a study of Ad26.COV2.S vaccination and SARS-CoV-2 variants. Clones were read by immunoSEQ multiplex PCR, and TCRdb kept only the in-frame ones, dropping some. The sample records 440,000 or so clones, about nine tenths being singletons. Indicated treatment: around 19 received Ad26.COV2.S at low or high dose, single or two shots; roughly 5 received placebo; per-sample allocation not given. Sampling took place 63 days after the first vaccine or placebo injection. Sequenced here: peripheral blood, sampled in a trial of Ad26.COV2.S vaccine versus placebo. The receptors stem from a person between 18 and 65 years old who received the Ad26.COV2.S COVID-19 vaccine or a placebo.

The chain combines TRBV5-5 with TRBJ2-1, with 7 bases fitting TRBD1. The length of the CDR3 is 15 residues. From germline, CDR1 is SGHKS and CDR2 YYEKEE (reference sequence). V shed 4 bases, J shed 0 bases, and the junction held 4 bases outside the gene matches. The CDR3 protein is CASSLDRVSYNEQFF. The CDR3 bases are TGTGCCAGCAGCCTCGACAGGGTCTCCTACAATGAGCAGTTCTTC. Full variable domain (remainder filled in from reference TRBV5-5 and TRBJ2-1): DAGVTQSPTHLIKTRGQQVTLRCSPISGHKSVSWYQQVLGQGPQFIFQYYEKEERGRGNFPDRFSARQFPNYSSELNVNALLLGDSALYLCASSLDRVSYNEQFFGPGTRLTVL.

This rearrangement joins TRBV7-3 to TRBJ2-2; D is perhaps TRBD1 (6 bases). The V end was cut by 0 bases, the J end by 3 bases, with 11 bases between. Germline lookup yields CDR1 SGHTA and CDR2 FQGTGA. The CDR3 contains 16 residues. CDR3 protein: CASSLTLAGDTGELFF. The CDR3, as DNA: TGTGCCAGCAGCTTAACGCTGGCAGGGGACACCGGGGAGCTGTTTTTT.

The chain links TRBV25-1 to TRBJ2-7, with 7 nucleotides matching TRBD1. The junction had 0 bases not matched to a gene; V was cut back by 4 bases and J by 0 bases. The CDR3 loop spans 13 amino acids. CDR1 MGHDK and CDR2 SYGVNS come from the germline V gene. The DNA of the CDR3 is TGTGCCAGCAGTGGGGACAGCTCCTACGAGCAGTACTTC. Amino acid sequence: CASSGDSSYEQYF.

Here the CDR3 DNA reads TGTGCCAGCAGACGGTACAACAATGAGCAGTTCTTC. It encodes CASRRYNNEQFF. The chain links TRBV6-5 to TRBJ2-1; no firm D call. CDR3 length equals 12 residues. V was trimmed by 6 bases and J by 5 bases, leaving 8 bases between them. Germline CDR1 MNHEY, CDR2 SVGAGI.

The V gene is TRBV20-1, the J gene TRBJ2-1; 13 bases align to TRBD2. V lost 3 bases to trimming and J lost 4 bases; unmatched junction nucleotides: 3. CDR1 is DFQATT, CDR2 SNEGSKA, per germline (reference sequence). The length of the CDR3 is 15 residues. CDR3 sequence (DNA): TGCAGTGCTAGTATGGGACTAGCGGGATACAATGAGCAGTTCTTC. Its translation is CSASMGLAGYNEQFF.

This clone was seen once. J is TRBJ2-3 and V is TRBV15; 14 bases line up with TRBD2. Unmatched junction bases numbered 5, after V lost 4 bases and J lost 5 bases. This CDR3 comprises 16 residues. Germline CDR1 reads LNHNV; CDR2 reads YYDKDF (reference sequence). CDR3 in DNA: TGTGCCACCAGCACCGGGACTAGCGGGAGTTTAGATACGCAGTATTTT. Translated: CATSTGTSGSLDTQYF.

The chain joins TRBV28 to TRBJ2-7, with D tentatively TRBD1 (6 bases). With 8 bases removed from V and 4 bases from J, the gap between germline ends came to 30 bases. The CDR3 covers 18 residues. Germline CDR1 MDHEN, CDR2 SYDVKM. The CDR3 region is CASYPEQGPQSPGYEQYF. In DNA form, the CDR3 reads TGTGCCAGCTATCCAGAACAGGGACCACAATCCCCAGGATACGAGCAGTACTTC.

This clone was detected only once. This chain connects TRBV24-1 to TRBJ2-1; TRBD1 is a possible D gene (6 bases). The length of the CDR3 is 14 residues. V was clipped by 0 bases and J by 7 bases, with 9 bases between them. CDR1 is KGHDR, CDR2 SFDVKD, per germline. This chain's CDR3 is CATSDLNRENEQFF. CDR3 bases: TGTGCCACCAGTGATTTGAACAGGGAAAATGAGCAGTTCTTC.

The rearrangement links TRBV6-6 to TRBJ2-3; D gene ambiguous. The CDR3 is made up of 16 amino acids. Trimming removed 0 bases from V and 6 bases from J, with 16 bases in between. CDR1 and CDR2 from the germline V gene are MNHNY and SVGAGI (reference sequence). CDR3 in amino acids: CASSYSTGGSGDTQYF. As DNA, the CDR3 is TGTGCCAGCAGTTACTCTACCGGCGGTAGTGGGGATACGCAGTATTTT.

This clone came up a few times. The CDR3 loop reads CASSPPGLLNTEAFF. The CDR3, as DNA: TGTGCCAGCTCACCACCTGGACTGTTGAACACTGAAGCTTTCTTT. The V gene is TRBV18, the J gene TRBJ1-1, with unresolved D. CDR1 is KGHSH and CDR2 is LQKENI in the germline V gene. This CDR3 is built from 15 residues. With 0 bases removed from V and 0 bases from J, the gap between germline ends came to 8 bases. The full variable domain, completed using reference TRBV18 and TRBJ1-1, is NAGVMQNPRHLVRRRGQEARLRCSPMKGHSHVYWYRQLPEEGLKFMVYLQKENIIDESGMPKERFSAEFPKEGPSILRIQQVVRGDSAAYFCASSPPGLLNTEAFFGQGTRLTVV.

The chain couples TRBV7-2 to TRBJ1-5; the match to TRBD1 covers 7 bases. Trimming removed 0 bases from V and 5 bases from J; junction bases left unmatched: 4. CDR3 length equals 15 residues. Germline loops: CDR1 SGHTA, CDR2 FQGNSA. The CDR3, as DNA: TGTGCCAGCAGCTTAGCCAGACAGGGCCATCAGCCCCAGCATTTT. Translation: CASSLARQGHQPQHF. The full variable domain, rest sourced from reference TRBV7-2 and TRBJ1-5, is GAGVSQSPSNKVTEKGKDVELRCDPISGHTALYWYRQSLGQGLEFLIYFQGNSAPDKSGLPSDRFSAERTGGSVSTLTIQRTQQEDSAVYLCASSLARQGHQPQHFGDGTRLSIL.

The chain joins TRBV24-1 to TRBJ2-7; a possible D gene is TRBD1 (5 bases). Germline CDR1 reads KGHDR; CDR2 reads SFDVKD. The germline V and J ends were trimmed by 4 bases and 0 bases, with 9 bases remaining between them. The CDR3 extends over 14 amino acids. The CDR3 loop reads CATSEGPPSYEQYF. As DNA, the CDR3 is TGTGCCACCAGTGAGGGGCCCCCCTCCTACGAGCAGTACTTC.

The chain uses TRBV28 and TRBJ1-5; no reliable D call. Trimming took off 0 bases at V and 3 bases at J, with 18 bases between the two ends. In germline, CDR1 is MDHEN, CDR2 SYDVKM. The CDR3 has 18 amino acids. The CDR3 region is CASSLWDEGKLNNQPQHF. Written as DNA, the CDR3 is TGTGCCAGCAGTTTATGGGACGAAGGGAAACTGAACAATCAGCCCCAGCATTTT.

This clone was seen a single time. The chain combines TRBV27 with TRBJ2-4; possible D gene TRBD1, 6 bases. The CDR3 is made up of 14 amino acids. Germline loops: CDR1 MNHEY, CDR2 SMNVEV (reference sequence). V lost 5 bases and J lost 0, with 8 bases in between. This chain's CDR3 is CASSGQLAKNIQYF. In DNA, the CDR3 is TGTGCCAGCAGTGGACAGCTAGCCAAAAACATTCAGTACTTC.

The chain carries TRBV27 and TRBJ2-7; TRBD2 aligns across 8 bases. Germline CDR1 reads MNHEY; CDR2 reads SMNVEV (reference sequence). V shed 4 bases and J 3 bases; nucleotides not matched to a gene: 8. The CDR3 sequence is 15 residues long. The chain's CDR3 is CASSSGAGGLYEQYF. The CDR3 DNA sequence: TGTGCCAGCAGTTCAGGGGCGGGAGGACTCTACGAGCAGTACTTC.